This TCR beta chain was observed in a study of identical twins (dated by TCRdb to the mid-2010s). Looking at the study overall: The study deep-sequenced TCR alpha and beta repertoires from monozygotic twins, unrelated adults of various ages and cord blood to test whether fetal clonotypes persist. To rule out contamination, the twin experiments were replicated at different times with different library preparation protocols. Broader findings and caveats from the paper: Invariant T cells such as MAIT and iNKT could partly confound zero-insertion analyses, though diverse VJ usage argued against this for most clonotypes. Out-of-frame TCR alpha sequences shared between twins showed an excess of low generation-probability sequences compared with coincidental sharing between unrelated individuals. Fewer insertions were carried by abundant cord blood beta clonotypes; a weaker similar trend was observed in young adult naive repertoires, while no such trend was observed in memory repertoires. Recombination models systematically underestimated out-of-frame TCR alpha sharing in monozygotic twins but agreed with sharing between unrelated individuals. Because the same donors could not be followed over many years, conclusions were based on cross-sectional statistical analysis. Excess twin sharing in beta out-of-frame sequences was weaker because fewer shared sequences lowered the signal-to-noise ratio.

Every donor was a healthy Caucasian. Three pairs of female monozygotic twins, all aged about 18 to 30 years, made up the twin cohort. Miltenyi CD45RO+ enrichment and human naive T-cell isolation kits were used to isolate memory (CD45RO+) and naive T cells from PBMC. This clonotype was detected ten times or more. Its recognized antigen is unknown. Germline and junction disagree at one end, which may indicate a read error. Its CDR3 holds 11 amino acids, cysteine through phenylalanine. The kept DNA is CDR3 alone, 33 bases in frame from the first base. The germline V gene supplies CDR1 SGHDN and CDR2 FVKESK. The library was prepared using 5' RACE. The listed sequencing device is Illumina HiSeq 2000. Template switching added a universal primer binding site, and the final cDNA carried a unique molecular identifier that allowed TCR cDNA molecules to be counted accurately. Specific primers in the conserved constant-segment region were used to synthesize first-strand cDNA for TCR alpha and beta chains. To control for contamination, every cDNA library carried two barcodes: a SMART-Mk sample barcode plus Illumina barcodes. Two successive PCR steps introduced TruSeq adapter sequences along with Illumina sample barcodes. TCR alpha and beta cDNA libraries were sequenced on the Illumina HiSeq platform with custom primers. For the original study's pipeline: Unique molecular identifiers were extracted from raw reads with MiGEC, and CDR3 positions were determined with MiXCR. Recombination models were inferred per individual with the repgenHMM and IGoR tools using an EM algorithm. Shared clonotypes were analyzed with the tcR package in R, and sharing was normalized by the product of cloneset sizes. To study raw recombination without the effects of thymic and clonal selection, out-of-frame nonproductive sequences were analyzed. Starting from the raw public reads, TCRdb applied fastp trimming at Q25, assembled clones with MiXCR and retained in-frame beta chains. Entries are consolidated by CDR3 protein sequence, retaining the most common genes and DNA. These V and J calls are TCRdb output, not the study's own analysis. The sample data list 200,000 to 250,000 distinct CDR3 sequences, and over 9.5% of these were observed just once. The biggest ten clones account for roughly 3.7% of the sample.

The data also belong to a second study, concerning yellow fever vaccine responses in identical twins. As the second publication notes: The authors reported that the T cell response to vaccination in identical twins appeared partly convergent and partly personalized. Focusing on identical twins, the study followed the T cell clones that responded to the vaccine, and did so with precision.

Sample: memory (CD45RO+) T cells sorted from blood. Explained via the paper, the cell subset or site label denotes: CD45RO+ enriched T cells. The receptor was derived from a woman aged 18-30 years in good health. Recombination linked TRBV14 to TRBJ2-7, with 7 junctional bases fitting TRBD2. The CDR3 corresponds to CASSQGAGEFF. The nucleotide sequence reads TGTGCCAGCAGCCAAGGTGCGGGGGAGTTCTTC. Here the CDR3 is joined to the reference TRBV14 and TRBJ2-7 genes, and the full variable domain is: EAGVTQFPSHSVIEKGQTVTLRCDPISGHDNLYWYRRVMGKEIKFLLHFVKESKQDESGMPNNRFLAERTGGTYSTLKVQPAELEDSGVYFCASSQGAGEFFGPGTRLTVT.